The 4 T cell receptor beta chains listed next were all sequenced from one sample in a study of blood T cell repertoires in COVID-19. The table came from immunoSEQ multiplex PCR; TCRdb's copy has only in-frame clones and leaves some out. Counted here are about 230,000 clones, almost 90% occurring once; the ten biggest clones make up around 2.8%. Sequenced material: peripheral blood. The source is a woman aged 60-75 years with acute or convalescent COVID-19.

To note about this clone: Other nucleotide sequences in the sample specify the same CDR3. The rearrangement joins TRBV6-5 to TRBJ2-7; TRBD2 agrees at 11 bases. J gave up 1 base and V 4 bases, and 3 bases lay outside the gene matches. Germline CDR1 and CDR2: MNHEY and SVGAGI. CDR3 length: 15 amino acids. CDR3 protein: CASSLGLAVSYEQYF. CDR3 DNA: TGTGCCAGCAGTTTGGGACTAGCGGTGTCCTACGAGCAGTACTTC.

This clone was counted between two and nine times. V is TRBV29-1 and J is TRBJ1-6; tentatively, D is TRBD1 (5 bases). This CDR3 comprises 13 residues. Trimming pared 4 bases from V and 6 bases from J, leaving 10 bases between. In germline, CDR1 is SQVTM, CDR2 ANQGSEA. The CDR3 sequence: CSVGDSLNSPLHF. The CDR3 nucleotides are TGCAGCGTTGGTGACAGTCTTAATTCACCCCTCCACTTT.

The chain combines TRBV6-6 with TRBJ1-3; TRBD1 matches 8 bases. The CDR3 is 17 residues long. The trim removed 5 bases at V and 0 bases at J, leaving 9 bases unmatched. Germline V gene sequence: CDR1 MNHNY, CDR2 SVGAGI (reference sequence). CDR3 in amino acids: CASSPRTGSSSGNTIYF. CDR3 DNA: TGTGCCAGCAGTCCGCGGACAGGGTCGAGCTCTGGAAACACCATATATTTT.

The chain couples TRBV7-8 to TRBJ1-5; D ambiguous. V lost 5 bases to trimming and J lost 1 base, with 6 bases between them. The V gene's germline CDR1 is SGHVS and CDR2 FQNEAQ. The length of the CDR3 is 13 residues. The CDR3 DNA sequence: TGTGCCAGCAGCCGCGGGAGCAATCAGCCCCAGCATTTT. Translation: CASSRGSNQPQHF.